A single sample is the source of the 19 T cell receptor beta chains below, sequenced in a study of T-cell memory formation after mild COVID-19. TCRdb fed the 5' RACE reads into MiXCR, producing one record per CDR3 protein. The sample records a few hundred thousand distinct CDR3 sequences, around 30% being singletons. The sequenced sample was PBMCs or a T cell subset sorted from them (not recorded which). The receptors come from an adult woman who had mild COVID-19 (a few samples of this study predate the infection). Cell type and time point are not known.

This chain uses TRBV7-8 with TRBJ2-1; 13 bases line up with TRBD2. V was clipped by 4 bases and J by 3 bases; unmatched bases: 12. Germline V gene lookup returns CDR1 SGHVS and CDR2 FQNEAQ. The CDR3 spans 19 residues. CDR3 sequence reads: CASSSWTSGGPILYNEQFF. Here the CDR3 DNA reads TGTGCCAGCAGCTCCTGGACTAGCGGGGGCCCTATCCTCTACAATGAGCAGTTCTTC.

V usage is TRBV7-3 and J usage is TRBJ1-6; 9 nucleotides line up with TRBD1. The CDR3 runs to 14 residues. After removal of 4 bases from V and 8 bases from J, the junction contained 3 bases not matched to a gene. Germline values: CDR1 SGHTA, CDR2 FQGTGA. CDR3 sequence reads: CASSSGQGYSPLHF. The DNA for the CDR3 is TGTGCCAGCAGCTCAGGACAGGGGTATTCACCCCTCCACTTT.

This clonotype was seen more than once but under ten times. The rearrangement uses TRBV20-1 and TRBJ1-5; D gene uncertain. V shed 4 bases and J shed 0 bases, with 16 bases lying between them. Germline loops: CDR1 DFQATT, CDR2 SNEGSKA (reference sequence). The CDR3 loop spans 16 amino acids. This CDR3 reads CSAIWRPGYSNQPQHF. As DNA, the CDR3 is TGCAGTGCTATATGGCGGCCTGGATATAGCAATCAGCCCCAGCATTTT.

The chain has TRBV30 and TRBJ2-7; D ambiguous. Between the trimmed V and J ends, which lost 5 bases and 8 bases, there was a span of 10 bases. The germline V gene encodes CDR1 GTSNPN and CDR2 SVGIG (reference sequence). The CDR3 is made up of 10 amino acids. The CDR3 DNA reads as TGTGCCTGGTCAAAATTCCAGCAGTACTTC. This sequence encodes CAWSKFQQYF.

This chain connects TRBV20-1 to TRBJ2-1; 10 nucleotides align to TRBD2. This CDR3 is 14 amino acids long. Germline-derived CDR1 and CDR2 are DFQATT and SNEGSKA (reference sequence). Unmatched junction bases numbered 3, after V lost 5 bases and J lost 2 bases. CDR3 region: CSAETSGAYNEQFF. Here the CDR3 DNA reads TGCAGTGCTGAAACTAGCGGGGCCTACAATGAGCAGTTCTTC.

The rearrangement links TRBV20-1 to TRBJ1-2; no definite D call. CDR1 DFQATT and CDR2 SNEGSKA come from the germline V gene (reference sequence). Trimming left V 0 bases short and J 8 bases short, with 13 bases between. CDR3 size: 13 residues. Here the CDR3 DNA reads TGCAGTGCTAGAGATCCAGGAATCCGCGGCTACACCTTC. Translation: CSARDPGIRGYTF.

This clonotype turned up a few times. The V and J genes are TRBV20-1 and TRBJ2-3, with a tentative D call TRBD1 (5 bases). This CDR3 is built from 13 residues. Germline lookup yields CDR1 DFQATT and CDR2 SNEGSKA (reference sequence). V lost 3 bases and J lost 0, with 7 bases in between. The CDR3 here is CSARGPSTDTQYF. For the CDR3, the DNA is TGCAGTGCTAGGGGGCCGAGCACAGATACGCAGTATTTT.

The chain is built from TRBV29-1 and TRBJ2-7; TRBD2 agrees at 10 bases. Germline loops: CDR1 SQVTM, CDR2 ANQGSEA. Losses at the gene ends were 1 base for V and 0 bases for J; bases not matched to a gene: 6. The CDR3 has 16 amino acids. The CDR3 reads CSVEVGLADSSYEQYF. The DNA of the CDR3 is TGCAGCGTTGAAGTCGGACTAGCGGATAGCTCCTACGAGCAGTACTTC.

The genes are TRBV6-2 or TRBV6-3 and TRBJ2-7; 10 positions match TRBD1. CDR1 MNHEY and CDR2 SVGEGT come from the germline V gene. V lost 2 bases to trimming and J lost 5 bases; unmatched junction nucleotides: 6. This CDR3 has 15 amino acids. CDR3 coding DNA: TGTGCCAGCAGTTACCACCCGGGACAGGGGAACGAGCAGTACTTC. This sequence encodes CASSYHPGQGNEQYF.

V usage is TRBV3-1 and J usage is TRBJ2-3, with 8 bases that match TRBD2. Losses at the gene ends were 3 bases for V and 0 bases for J; bases not matched to a gene: 8. This CDR3 is 17 amino acids long. CDR1 is LGHDT and CDR2 is YNNKEL in the germline V gene (reference sequence). CDR3 sequence: CASSQGFGGASTDTQYF. The CDR3 DNA is TGTGCCAGCAGCCAGGGTTTCGGGGGGGCCAGCACAGATACGCAGTATTTT.

In DNA, the CDR3 is TGTGCCAGCAGCCAAGTTGGGGCCGGTGAGCCCCAGCATTTT. Protein product: CASSQVGAGEPQHF. This chain joins TRBV14 and TRBJ1-5, with D perhaps TRBD1 (5 bases). V gave up 1 base and J gave up 8 bases, with 12 bases separating them. Germline CDR1 and CDR2: SGHDN and FVKESK. This CDR3 has 14 amino acids.

This clonotype has only a few counts. The chain recombines TRBV7-9 with TRBJ2-7, with 10 bases matching TRBD1. Germline-derived CDR1 and CDR2 are SEHNR and FQNEAQ (reference sequence). V lost 0 bases to trimming and J lost 4 bases; unmatched junction nucleotides: 6. The CDR3 spans 16 residues. CDR3 sequence reads: CASSLAPDRGAYEQYF. In nucleotides, the CDR3 is TGTGCCAGCAGCTTAGCGCCGGACAGGGGGGCGTACGAGCAGTACTTC.

The chain recombines TRBV6-5 with TRBJ1-1, with D uncertain. Looked up from germline, CDR1 is MNHEY and CDR2 is SVGAGI. The CDR3 loop spans 12 amino acids. Trimming pared 8 bases from V and 1 base from J, leaving 8 bases between. The CDR3 region has the DNA TGTGCCAGCCACTTTTCGAACACTGAAGCTTTCTTT. It encodes CASHFSNTEAFF.

This clonotype turned up a few times. The chain couples TRBV20-1 to TRBJ1-1; 7 bases map to TRBD1. The CDR3 runs to 14 residues. Germline assignment: CDR1 DFQATT and CDR2 SNEGSKA (reference sequence). V was clipped by 6 bases and J by 0 bases; unmatched bases: 7. CDR3 coding DNA: TGCAGTGCCACCAAGGGGGCTTTGAACACTGAAGCTTTCTTT. This codes for CSATKGALNTEAFF.

Only a few counts were recorded for this clonotype. The genes are TRBV13 and TRBJ2-5; 15 bases are a match to TRBD2. Per the germline V gene, CDR1 is PRHDT and CDR2 is FYEKMQ (reference sequence). CDR3 length: 16 residues. The trim removed 4 bases at V and 4 bases at J, leaving 4 bases unmatched. CDR3 in amino acids: CASSWTSGRALETQYF. Here the CDR3 DNA reads TGTGCCAGCAGCTGGACTAGCGGGAGGGCCCTAGAGACCCAGTACTTC. Filled out from reference TRBV13 and TRBJ2-5, the complete variable domain reads AAGVIQSPRHLIKEKRETATLKCYPIPRHDTVYWYQQGPGQDPQFLISFYEKMQSDKGSIPDRFSAQQFSDYHSELNMSSLELGDSALYFCASSWTSGRALETQYFGPGTRLLVL.

The chain links TRBV6-2 or TRBV6-3 to TRBJ1-1; TRBD1 might be the D (6 bases). The germline V gene encodes CDR1 MNHEY and CDR2 SVGEGT. Deletions cut 6 bases from V and 5 bases from J, with 16 bases between. The CDR3 is 14 amino acids. The CDR3 is CASSKDSLRTEAFF. DNA of the CDR3: TGTGCCAGCAGCAAGGACAGCCTAAGGACTGAAGCTTTCTTT.

J is TRBJ1-2 and V is TRBV20-1, with unresolved D. The germline V and J ends were trimmed by 6 bases and 8 bases, with 19 bases remaining between them. This CDR3 contains 13 residues. CDR1 is DFQATT, CDR2 SNEGSKA, per germline (reference sequence). DNA for the CDR3: TGCAGTGCCCCCCTGGGGATGGGGAACGGCTACACCTTC. It encodes CSAPLGMGNGYTF.

The J gene is TRBJ2-1, the V gene TRBV7-2; a weak D match, TRBD1 (6 bases). The CDR3 covers 13 residues. Germline V gene lookup returns CDR1 SGHTA and CDR2 FQGNSA. V was shortened by 4 bases and J by 10 bases, with 14 bases between the two germline ends. The CDR3 protein is CASSWDKFREQFF. In DNA form, the CDR3 reads TGTGCCAGCAGCTGGGACAAATTCCGGGAGCAGTTCTTC.

The CDR3 sequence: CASGWGLFRDNLMLAQHF. The CDR3, as DNA: TGTGCCAGCGGTTGGGGCCTATTCCGGGACAACCTTATGTTGGCCCAGCATTTT. The chain recombines TRBV19 with TRBJ1-5; TRBD1 might be the D (6 bases). This CDR3 contains 18 residues. Trimming cost V 9 bases and J 11 bases, with 35 bases left between them. The germline gives CDR1 LNHDA, CDR2 SQIVND (reference sequence). Full variable domain (outside the CDR3, taken from reference TRBV19 and TRBJ1-5): DGGITQSPKYLFRKEGQNVTLSCEQNLNHDAMYWYRQDPGQGLRLIYYSQIVNDFQKGDIAEGYSVSREKKESFPLTVTSAQKNPTAFYLCASGWGLFRDNLMLAQHFGDGTRLSIL.